The present T cell receptor beta chain was sequenced within a study of blood T cell repertoires in COVID-19. Here immunoSEQ multiplex PCR was the method, and the copy in TCRdb shows in-frame clones only, minus some. This table holds approximately 300,000 clones, about nine tenths found once. Either two negative PCRs, clearance, or symptom resolution qualified Cohort 3 donors as recovered. Sample: PBMCs or T cells enriched from blood (not recorded which). This TCR derives from a man between 60 and 70 years old who had recovered from COVID-19.

The chain's CDR3 is CASSQDRGTDTQYF. The CDR3 nucleotides read TGTGCCAGCAGTCAGGACAGAGGCACAGATACGCAGTATTTT. The rearrangement uses TRBV6-4 and TRBJ2-3; possible D gene TRBD1, 6 bases. The CDR3 length is 14 residues. V lost 5 bases and J 1 base, leaving 10 bases between the germline ends. CDR1 and CDR2 from the germline V gene are MRHNA and SNTAGT.